This passage covers 10 T cell receptor beta chains from one sample sequenced in a study of blood T cell repertoires in COVID-19. Profiling relied on immunoSEQ multiplex PCR, and the TCRdb table lists in-frame clones only, not all of them. Of 78,000 or so clones listed, around 83% are singletons. The specimen sequenced was peripheral blood. All receptors derive from an older woman with acute or convalescent COVID-19.

This clone showed up just once. This chain connects TRBV24-1 to TRBJ1-5; TRBD1 agrees at 10 bases. Germline trimming cut 3 bases from V and 4 bases from J; bases unmatched to any gene: 5. CDR3 length: 16 residues. The germline V gene has CDR1 KGHDR and CDR2 SFDVKD. The CDR3 region is CATSDPRTGGNQPQHF. The CDR3 DNA sequence: TGTGCCACCAGTGATCCCAGGACAGGGGGGAATCAGCCCCAGCATTTT.

This chain joins TRBV14 and TRBJ2-4; 9 nucleotides match TRBD1. The junction had 6 bases not matched to a gene; V was cut back by 4 bases and J by 5 bases. Germline values: CDR1 SGHDN, CDR2 FVKESK. This CDR3 has 15 amino acids. CDR3 nucleotides: TGTGCCAGCAGCCGCCTGACAGGGGGTCAAAACATTCAGTACTTC. This sequence encodes CASSRLTGGQNIQYF.

The V call is TRBV9, the J call TRBJ1-1; TRBD1 matches 7 bases. V gave up 4 bases and J gave up 1 base; unmatched junction bases: 4. This CDR3 contains 14 residues. Germline V gene sequence: CDR1 SGDLS, CDR2 YYNGEE. CDR3 protein: CASSPRTGNTEAFF. In nucleotides, the CDR3 is TGTGCCAGCAGCCCACGGACAGGGAACACTGAAGCTTTCTTT.

This rearrangement joins TRBV11-2 to TRBJ1-4; 8 bases fit TRBD1. Per the germline V gene, CDR1 is SGHAT and CDR2 is FQNNGV. V lost 6 bases, J lost 2 bases, and 5 bases stayed unmatched. The CDR3 covers 15 residues. Written as DNA, the CDR3 is TGTGCCAGCAGTTGGACAGGGAGGACTAATGAAAAACTGTTTTTT. Translation: CASSWTGRTNEKLFF.

The J gene is TRBJ1-1, the V gene TRBV5-8, with TRBD1 matching 9 bases. The germline V gene encodes CDR1 SGHTS and CDR2 YDEGEE. This CDR3 has 15 amino acids. With 4 bases clipped from V and 1 base from J, the junction kept 5 bases outside the gene matches. The CDR3 sequence: CASSVQGASNTEAFF. The CDR3 nucleotides read TGTGCCAGCAGCGTACAGGGGGCATCGAACACTGAAGCTTTCTTT.

The rearrangement links TRBV5-8 to TRBJ2-7; 7 nucleotides align to TRBD1. Losses at the gene ends were 9 bases for V and 2 bases for J; bases not matched to a gene: 11. Germline assignment: CDR1 SGHTS and CDR2 YDEGEE. The CDR3 covers 14 residues. The CDR3 DNA is TGTGCCAAAAAAGACAGGGTGATTACCTACGAGCAGTACTTC. This gives the protein CAKKDRVITYEQYF. Complete variable domain (other parts from reference TRBV5-8 and TRBJ2-7): EAGVTQSPTHLIKTRGQQATLRCSPISGHTSVYWYQQALGLGLQFLLWYDEGEERNRGNFPPRFSGRQFPNYSSELNVNALELEDSALYLCAKKDRVITYEQYFGPGTRLTVT.

The chain uses TRBV5-1 and TRBJ1-5; 8 positions agree with TRBD1. J lost 2 bases, V lost 10 bases, and 20 bases had no gene match. The length of the CDR3 is 18 residues. Germline V lookup: CDR1 SGHRS, CDR2 YFSETQ. The CDR3 is CAGRTTPKLDRGNQPQHF. The CDR3 DNA reads as TGCGCCGGGAGAACTACCCCTAAATTGGACAGGGGCAATCAGCCCCAGCATTTT.

This rearrangement joins TRBV30 to TRBJ2-3; 11 nucleotides match TRBD2. Germline loops: CDR1 GTSNPN, CDR2 SVGIG (reference sequence). The ends lost 3 bases at V and 5 bases at J; junction bases unmatched: 10. The CDR3 consists of 16 residues. The chain's CDR3 is CAWRTVAGGPIDTQYF. The CDR3 DNA sequence: TGTGCCTGGAGAACCGTAGCGGGGGGGCCGATAGATACGCAGTATTTT. The complete variable domain, with remaining parts taken from reference TRBV30 and TRBJ2-3, reads SQTIHQWPATLVQPVGSPLSLECTVEGTSNPNLYWYRQAAGRGLQLLFYSVGIGQISSEVPQNLSASRPQDRQFILSSKKLLLSDSGFYLCAWRTVAGGPIDTQYFGPGTRLTVL.

This chain joins TRBV7-6 and TRBJ2-1; 11 nucleotides line up with TRBD1. This CDR3 region has 15 residues. The germline V gene encodes CDR1 SGHVS and CDR2 FNYEAQ. The junction had 3 bases not matched to a gene; V was cut back by 5 bases and J by 3 bases. The CDR3 loop reads CASSRGQGDYNEQFF. CDR3 coding DNA: TGTGCCAGCAGCAGGGGACAGGGGGACTACAATGAGCAGTTCTTC.

This chain uses TRBV2 with TRBJ1-1; D is unclear. CDR3 length equals 10 residues. Germline V lookup: CDR1 SNHLY, CDR2 FYNNEI. The germline V and J ends were trimmed by 3 bases and 8 bases, with 4 bases remaining between them. The DNA for the CDR3 is TGTGCCAGCAGTGAGCAGGAAGCTTTCTTT. The encoded protein is CASSEQEAFF.